These T cell receptor beta chains were read from a single sample in a study of T cell responses to AZD1222 COVID-19 vaccine. Profiling relied on immunoSEQ multiplex PCR, and the TCRdb table lists in-frame clones only, not all of them. The repertoire consists of about 200,000 clones, with approximately 95% occurring once and the leading ten covering around 1%. Here the sequenced sample was peripheral blood, taken 28 days after the second AZD1222 dose. Receptor source: an adult who received the AZD1222 COVID-19 vaccine. Each CDR3 is given with its conserved first and last residue. D genes are given only for firm matches. Clone size is given for some rows only: seen once, a few or many times, or a class if the clone is expanded.

V	D	J	size	DNA	CDR3
TRBV24-1	.	TRBJ2-3	.	TGTGCCACCATGGGCGAAAAGCACACAGATACGCAGTATTTT	CATMGEKHTDTQYF
TRBV5-1	.	TRBJ1-4	once	TGCGCCAGCAGCTATGGACCAACCACCTCAACCGAAAAACTGTTTTTT	CASSYGPTTSTEKLFF
TRBV6-5	.	TRBJ2-5	.	TGTGCCAGCAGTTACGCCATTCCGGCACAAGAGACCCAGTACTTC	CASSYAIPAQETQYF
TRBV4-1	.	TRBJ1-5	.	TGCGCCAGCAGCCAAGAAGAATGGACAGCTCAAAATCAGCCCCAGCATTTT	CASSQEEWTAQNQPQHF
TRBV6-5	.	TRBJ1-5	.	TGTGCCAGCAACCCCACGCCCAATCAGCCCCAGCATTTT	CASNPTPNQPQHF
TRBV6-5	TRBD1	TRBJ2-4	.	TGTGCCAGCACCCCGGGACAGGGGGTTCAGTACTTC	CASTPGQGVQYF
TRBV15	TRBD1	TRBJ2-5	.	TGTGCCACCAGCGGACGAACCCCGACAGGGGTGGGAGAGACCCAGTACTTC	CATSGRTPTGVGETQYF
TRBV9	.	TRBJ1-2	once	TGTGCCAGCAGCGCCGACATACCTGGGTATGGCTACACCTTC	CASSADIPGYGYTF
TRBV5-4	.	TRBJ1-2	many	TGTGCCAGCAGCACCCTCCGGGACCGGGCGGGCGGCTACACCTTC	CASSTLRDRAGGYTF
TRBV19	TRBD2	TRBJ2-1	.	TGTGCCACAAAACGCCTGAGGACTAGCGGGGGCCGGAATGAGCAGTTCTTC	CATKRLRTSGGRNEQFF
TRBV5-6	TRBD1	TRBJ1-2	.	TGTGCCAGCAGCTTGATGGACAGGGCATACTATGGCTACACCTTC	CASSLMDRAYYGYTF
TRBV27	.	TRBJ1-6	.	TGTGCCAGCAGTTCCCAGGTTGGAGGCAGTTCCCTCCAGCCCTATAATTCACCCCTCCACTTT	CASSSQVGGSSLQPYNSPLHF
TRBV11-2	.	TRBJ2-5	.	TGTGCCAGCAGCTTGTCTTCGGAGACCCAGTACTTC	CASSLSSETQYF
TRBV4-2	TRBD1	TRBJ1-4	.	TGTGCCAGCAGCCAAGATAAGGGGGCTGGGGAAAAACTGTTTTTT	CASSQDKGAGEKLFF
TRBV7-9	.	TRBJ1-2	once	TGTGCCAGCAGCCTATCGGACAGCTATGGCTACACCTTC	CASSLSDSYGYTF
TRBV18	TRBD1	TRBJ2-5	.	TGTGCCAGCTCACCTACAGGGGGGAAGGAGACCCAGTACTTC	CASSPTGGKETQYF
TRBV6-1	.	TRBJ1-1	.	TGTGCCAGCAGTGACCACAGGGTTTGGGCTGAAGCTTTCTTT	CASSDHRVWAEAFF
TRBV19	.	TRBJ1-1	.	TGTGCCAGTAGTATTATAACGAACACTGAAGCTTTCTTT	CASSIITNTEAFF
TRBV19	TRBD1	TRBJ1-5	.	TGTGCCAGTAGTGTCGCTTCAGGGGGAGAGCCCCAGCATTTT	CASSVASGGEPQHF
TRBV4-3	TRBD1	TRBJ2-6	few	TGCGCCAGCAGCCCGACGGCCGCGGGACAGGGGGCTGGGGCCAACGTCCTGACTTTC	CASSPTAAGQGAGANVLTF
TRBV2	.	TRBJ2-7	.	TGTGCCAGCAGAGCTAGTTACGAGCAGTACTTC	CASRASYEQYF
TRBV18	.	TRBJ2-5	few	TGTGCCAGCTCACCACCGGGCGGCCTAGGAGGGGAGACCCAGTACTTC	CASSPPGGLGGETQYF
TRBV6-5	.	TRBJ1-2	once	TGTGCCAGCACTAGGGGAACTAACTATGGCTACACCTTC	CASTRGTNYGYTF
TRBV5-1	.	TRBJ2-6	.	TGCGCCAGCAGCCCCGACCTTCGGGGCGCGGGGGCCAACGTCCTGACTTTC	CASSPDLRGAGANVLTF
TRBV11-2	.	TRBJ1-1	.	TGTGCCAGCAGCTTTTTGCCGTACACTGAAGCTTTCTTT	CASSFLPYTEAFF
TRBV5-1	.	TRBJ2-3	few	TGCGCCAGCAGCTTGAGAAGCGGGACAGATACGCAGTATTTT	CASSLRSGTDTQYF
TRBV6-5	TRBD1	TRBJ1-5	.	TGTGCCAGCAGTCGACAGGGGGGGAATCAGCCCCAGCATTTT	CASSRQGGNQPQHF
TRBV20-1	.	TRBJ1-2	.	TGCAGTGCTTGGACAGTCGGTGGCTACACCTTC	CSAWTVGGYTF
TRBV5-1	.	TRBJ1-5	.	TGCGCCAGCAGCTTGGATGGGGTTAACAATCAGCCCCAGCATTTT	CASSLDGVNNQPQHF
TRBV12-3/TRBV12-4	.	TRBJ1-6	.	TGTGCCAGCAGTTTGGCCCCTTCACCCCTCCACTTT	CASSLAPSPLHF
TRBV18	.	TRBJ1-1	.	TGTGCCAGCTCACCAGGGGGAGAGATGAACACTGAAGCTTTCTTT	CASSPGGEMNTEAFF
TRBV6-5	.	TRBJ1-4	.	TGTGCCAGCAGTTACTCGAGGGGAGAAAAACTGTTTTTT	CASSYSRGEKLFF
TRBV6-5	.	TRBJ1-6	.	TGTGCCATCGGCCGGGGGCGGGCACCACCCCTCCACTTT	CAIGRGRAPPLHF
TRBV18	.	TRBJ1-5	.	TGTGCCAGCTCACCCTCGACCCCAGATGGGGGCAATCAGCCCCAGCATTTT	CASSPSTPDGGNQPQHF
TRBV5-1	.	TRBJ1-2	.	TGCGCCAGCAGCTTGGACAGGGCTGGCTACACCTTC	CASSLDRAGYTF
TRBV4-2	TRBD2	TRBJ2-7	.	TGTGCCAGCAGCCAAGATCGACAGCGGGGGGGCCACTACGAGCAGTACTTC	CASSQDRQRGGHYEQYF
TRBV9	TRBD2	TRBJ2-3	.	TGTGCCAGCAGCGTCGGGACTAGCTCCACAGATACGCAGTATTTT	CASSVGTSSTDTQYF
TRBV28	TRBD1	TRBJ1-4	.	TGTGCCAGCAGTGCACTGCCGCGGGACAGAACTAATGAAAAACTGTTTTTT	CASSALPRDRTNEKLFF
TRBV24-1	.	TRBJ2-5	.	TGTGCCACCAGTGATACAAGTTTGGAGACCCAGTACTTC	CATSDTSLETQYF
TRBV18	.	TRBJ1-1	.	TGTGCCAGCTCACCGGAGGTGTTGAGGACTGAAGCTTTCTTT	CASSPEVLRTEAFF
TRBV29-1	.	TRBJ1-1	.	TGCAGCGTTTGGGGCTTTGAGTTGGCCACTGAAGCTTTCTTT	CSVWGFELATEAFF
TRBV28	.	TRBJ2-7	once	TGTGCCAGCAGTTGGCGCGGGACAGCCCACGAGCAGTACTTC	CASSWRGTAHEQYF
TRBV19	.	TRBJ1-2	.	TGTGCCAGTAGTCTGAGGGAAGCTAACTATGGCTACACCTTC	CASSLREANYGYTF
TRBV5-8	.	TRBJ2-5	.	TGTGCCAGCAGCTTGATTGGGCAAGAGACCCAGTACTTC	CASSLIGQETQYF
TRBV9	.	TRBJ1-2	once	TGTGCCAGCAGCGTAGCTGACCAGCTCCCTTTGGGCTACACCTTC	CASSVADQLPLGYTF
TRBV18	.	TRBJ1-5	.	TGTGCCAGCTCCGGTGGGGAGGATCAGCCCCAGCATTTT	CASSGGEDQPQHF
TRBV2	TRBD1	TRBJ1-6	.	TGTGCCAGCAGTAATTCCGGGACAGGGAATTCACCCCTCCACTTT	CASSNSGTGNSPLHF
TRBV11-2	TRBD2	TRBJ2-5	.	TGTGCCAGCAGCTTGGGGACTAGCGGGGGGGTGTACCAAGAGACCCAGTACTTC	CASSLGTSGGVYQETQYF
TRBV16	.	TRBJ1-5	.	TGTGCCAGCAGCCAATCGGGCAATCAGCCCCAGCATTTT	CASSQSGNQPQHF
TRBV3-1/TRBV3-2	.	TRBJ1-1	.	TGTGCCAGCAGCACCGCCGGGGCCGGAGGGAGCACTGAAGCTTTCTTT	CASSTAGAGGSTEAFF
TRBV29-1	TRBD1	TRBJ1-6	.	TGCAGCGCCATAACCCGGGGGGACAGGGGGCATTCACCCCTCCACTTT	CSAITRGDRGHSPLHF
TRBV6-5	.	TRBJ2-7	.	TGTGCCAGCGGTAACAGGGCCGGGGTCGACGAGCAGTACTTC	CASGNRAGVDEQYF
TRBV19	TRBD1	TRBJ1-2	.	TGTGCCAGTAGTATTTCCGGGACAGGGGGCCATTACACCTTC	CASSISGTGGHYTF
TRBV6-5	TRBD1	TRBJ1-2	.	TGTGCCAGCAGTCTCACAGGGGGTACTAACTATGGCTACACCTTC	CASSLTGGTNYGYTF
TRBV30	.	TRBJ1-3	.	TGTGCCTGGGACAATATAGGGGTTGACGTGGTTGGAAACACCATATATTTT	CAWDNIGVDVVGNTIYF
TRBV7-2	.	TRBJ2-1	.	TGTGCCAGCAGATCGGGACTCCTATGGAACAATGAGCAGTTCTTC	CASRSGLLWNNEQFF
TRBV4-3	TRBD2	TRBJ2-7	.	TGCGCCAGCAGCCAAGGAGCGGGGGGGCGCGACGAGCAGTACTTC	CASSQGAGGRDEQYF
TRBV27	.	TRBJ1-2	.	TGTGCCAGCAGTTTTGGGAGGGGGAACTATGGCTACACCTTC	CASSFGRGNYGYTF
TRBV14	TRBD2	TRBJ2-1	.	TGTGCCAGCAGCGCGGGACTAAGCTCCTACAATGAGCAGTTCTTC	CASSAGLSSYNEQFF
TRBV2	.	TRBJ1-5	.	TGTGCCAGCAGTGACGGCAGGTGGGGGAGCAATCAGCCCCAGCATTTT	CASSDGRWGSNQPQHF